The 22 T cell receptor beta chains listed next were all sequenced from one sample in a study of cytomegalovirus exposure and HLA in healthy donors. PCR was performed using 60 Vbeta and 13 Jbeta primers. Sequencing was performed with immunoSEQ multiplex PCR; in TCRdb, only in-frame clones are kept and a portion is missing. Of more than 100,000 clones listed, approximately 84% were seen once; the top ten hold less than 0.25%. The specimen sequenced was PBMCs. The receptors here all came from a man aged 50 to 60 in good health and CMV-seronegative.

The chain links TRBV2 to TRBJ1-3, with D maybe TRBD1 (6 bases). V was shortened by 3 bases and J by 4 bases, with 7 bases between the two germline ends. The CDR3 is 13 amino acids. Germline CDR1 reads SNHLY; CDR2 reads FYNNEI. The CDR3 region is CASSDRGGNTIYF. CDR3 DNA: TGTGCCAGCAGTGACAGGGGAGGAAACACCATATATTTT.

The chain combines TRBV7-8 with TRBJ2-7; D is unresolved. Germline values: CDR1 SGHVS, CDR2 FQNEAQ. Trimming pared 0 bases from V and 9 bases from J, leaving 9 bases between. The CDR3 consists of 12 residues. In nucleotides, the CDR3 is TGTGCCAGCAGCTTAGCCCCTAGGTGGCAGTACTTC. It yields the protein CASSLAPRWQYF.

This chain joins TRBV5-6 and TRBJ2-2; weak D call: TRBD1 (6 bases). V lost 5 bases and J 8 bases, leaving 10 bases between the germline ends. CDR1 is SGHDT, CDR2 YYEEEE, per germline. The CDR3 loop spans 12 amino acids. CDR3 DNA sequence: TGTGCCAGCAGTCGAACAGGGGGGGAGCTGTTTTTT. Its translation: CASSRTGGELFF.

The chain carries TRBV18 and TRBJ1-5; 8 nucleotides align to TRBD1. Trimming took 8 bases from V and 7 from J; bases not matched to a gene: 7. Germline V gene sequence: CDR1 KGHSH, CDR2 LQKENI. The CDR3 totals 13 residues. The CDR3 is CASPQDREQPQHF. DNA for the CDR3: TGTGCCAGCCCCCAGGACAGGGAACAGCCCCAGCATTTT.

The V and J genes are TRBV12-5 and TRBJ1-4; D gene ambiguous. Trimming pared 5 bases from V and 8 bases from J, leaving 12 bases between. The CDR3 has 13 amino acids. The germline V gene encodes CDR1 LGHNT and CDR2 FRNRAP. The DNA for the CDR3 is TGTGCTAGTGGTCCCCGGAGAGGAGAAAAACTGTTTTTT. Translated, it gives CASGPRRGEKLFF.

This chain joins TRBV4-3 and TRBJ2-2; 9 nucleotides agree with TRBD1. Looked up from germline, CDR1 is LGHNA and CDR2 is YSLEER. The V and J ends lost 2 bases and 4 bases, in that order; junction bases with no gene match: 5. This CDR3 has 16 amino acids. DNA for the CDR3: TGCGCCAGCAGCCAACCCGGACAGGGGATCACCGGGGAGCTGTTTTTT. This codes for CASSQPGQGITGELFF.

The J gene is TRBJ1-2, the V gene TRBV7-9; D possibly corresponds to TRBD1 (6 bases). Germline V gives CDR1 SEHNR, CDR2 FQNEAQ (reference sequence). This CDR3 comprises 15 residues. V lost 5 bases and J lost 4, with 17 bases in between. The CDR3 loop is CASSIGRTVAYGYTF. Here the CDR3 DNA reads TGTGCCAGCAGCATTGGAAGGACAGTAGCCTATGGCTACACCTTC.

This clone was seen just once. The chain links TRBV10-3 to TRBJ2-2; 7 bases line up with TRBD2. This CDR3 comprises 16 residues. Germline assignment: CDR1 ENHRY and CDR2 SYGVKD. J lost 6 bases, V lost 0 bases, and 7 bases had no gene match. CDR3 amino acids: CAISESGGLFPGELFF. DNA for the CDR3: TGTGCCATCAGTGAGTCGGGGGGACTATTCCCCGGGGAGCTGTTTTTT.

This clone was counted a single time. The chain recombines TRBV11-3 with TRBJ2-7, with 10 bases fitting TRBD2. Per the germline V gene, CDR1 is SGHNT and CDR2 is YENEEA. V shed 2 bases and J 3 bases; nucleotides not matched to a gene: 13. This CDR3 region has 18 residues. CDR3 sequence reads: CASSLKWFRASGSYEQYF. CDR3 sequence (DNA): TGTGCCAGCAGCTTAAAATGGTTTCGGGCTAGCGGGAGCTACGAGCAGTACTTC.

Here the CDR3 reads CASSPGGGETQYF. In DNA, the CDR3 is TGTGCCAGCAGCCCTGGGGGGGGAGAGACCCAGTACTTC. The chain uses TRBV7-2 and TRBJ2-5; 7 nucleotides match TRBD2. Unmatched junction bases numbered 4, after V lost 5 bases and J lost 4 bases. Looked up from germline, CDR1 is SGHTA and CDR2 is FQGNSA. This CDR3 contains 13 residues.

This clone has more than one count but fewer than ten. V gene TRBV5-1 combines with J gene TRBJ2-1, with TRBD2 matching over 9 bases. The germline V gene has CDR1 SGHRS and CDR2 YFSETQ. With V trimmed by 7 bases and J by 6 bases, 8 bases remained unmatched. The length of the CDR3 is 14 residues. CDR3 residues: CASGTSRSGNEQFF. CDR3 nucleotides: TGCGCCAGCGGGACTAGCAGATCAGGCAATGAGCAGTTCTTC.

The V call is TRBV2, the J call TRBJ2-5, with 9 bases lining up with TRBD2. With 3 bases clipped from V and 5 bases from J, the junction kept 7 bases outside the gene matches. CDR1 and CDR2 from the germline V gene are SNHLY and FYNNEI. This CDR3 is 15 amino acids long. The DNA of the CDR3 is TGTGCCAGCAGTGATGGCGGGGGGGCCGGGGAGACCCAGTACTTC. This translates into CASSDGGGAGETQYF.

This chain links TRBV6-1 with TRBJ2-1; 7 positions match TRBD2. Germline V gives CDR1 MNHNS, CDR2 SASEGT. The CDR3 is 14 amino acids. V gave up 6 bases and J gave up 4 bases; unmatched junction bases: 6. CDR3 nucleotides: TGTGCCAGCAGAGCATCGCGGGAGTACAATGAGCAGTTCTTC. It codes for CASRASREYNEQFF.

V gene TRBV7-2 combines with J gene TRBJ1-4; unclear D gene. V was cut by 0 bases and J by 5 bases, with 7 bases left in between. The CDR3 contains 14 residues. Germline V gene lookup returns CDR1 SGHTA and CDR2 FQGNSA. The CDR3 is CASSLASGNEKLFF. The CDR3 DNA reads TGTGCCAGCAGCTTAGCGTCGGGGAATGAAAAACTGTTTTTT.

This CDR3 reads CASSPGGYEQYF. DNA of the CDR3: TGTGCCAGCAGCCCAGGGGGCTACGAGCAGTACTTC. The chain carries TRBV7-6 and TRBJ2-7, with TRBD1 identical over 7 bases. The ends lost 5 bases at V and 3 bases at J; junction bases unmatched: 1. Germline V gene lookup returns CDR1 SGHVS and CDR2 FNYEAQ. The CDR3 has 12 residues. Full variable domain (missing parts from reference TRBV7-6 and TRBJ2-7): GAGVSQSPRYKVTKRGQDVALRCDPISGHVSLYWYRQALGQGPEFLTYFNYEAQQDKSGLPNDRFSAERPEGSISTLTIQRTEQRDSAMYRCASSPGGYEQYFGPGTRLTVT.

The V and J genes are TRBV11-1 and TRBJ2-3; 8 bases line up with TRBD1. V gave up 5 bases and J gave up 1 base; unmatched junction bases: 8. The germline V gene encodes CDR1 SGHAT and CDR2 FQDESV (reference sequence). The CDR3 length is 16 residues. The CDR3 nucleotides are TGTGCCAGCAGCCCCCGACAGGGGATGGGCACAGATACGCAGTATTTT. This encodes CASSPRQGMGTDTQYF.

The CDR3 protein is CASSVVKNTEAFF. CDR3 DNA sequence: TGTGCCAGCAGCGTAGTTAAGAACACTGAAGCTTTCTTT. J is TRBJ1-1 and V is TRBV9, with no clear D. Germline CDR1 reads SGDLS; CDR2 reads YYNGEE. V was shortened by 0 bases and J by 1 base, with 4 bases between the two germline ends. The CDR3 spans 13 residues.

The gene calls are TRBV25-1 and TRBJ2-5, with TRBD1 identical over 9 bases. The ends lost 4 bases at V and 1 base at J; junction bases unmatched: 7. Germline lookup yields CDR1 MGHDK and CDR2 SYGVNS. This CDR3 has 16 residues. The DNA for the CDR3 is TGTGCCAGCAGTGGGGGACAGGGCATGATCCAAGAGACCCAGTACTTC. Translation: CASSGGQGMIQETQYF.

This clone was counted once. The rearrangement links TRBV29-1 to TRBJ1-2, with TRBD1 matching 8 bases. There are 14 residues in the CDR3. Germline-derived CDR1 and CDR2 are SQVTM and ANQGSEA. The J segment lost 4 bases and the V segment lost 5 bases, leaving 9 bases of the junction unmatched. The CDR3 DNA reads TGCAGCGTTCCCCGAGACAGGGGCCCCTATGGCTACACCTTC. It translates to CSVPRDRGPYGYTF.

This clone has more than one count but fewer than ten. J is TRBJ1-1 and V is TRBV2; D unclear. The CDR3 contains 13 residues. Germline V gene lookup returns CDR1 SNHLY and CDR2 FYNNEI. Trimming removed 5 bases from V and 0 bases from J, with 7 bases in between. The CDR3 nucleotides read TGTGCCAGCAGTCAACAACTGAACACTGAAGCTTTCTTT. This translates into CASSQQLNTEAFF.

The chain carries TRBV5-1 and TRBJ1-3; 7 nucleotides agree with TRBD1. V was clipped by 0 bases and J by 0 bases; unmatched bases: 6. Germline loops: CDR1 SGHRS, CDR2 YFSETQ. The CDR3 runs to 17 residues. The CDR3 loop is CASSLEGQPFSGNTIYF. The CDR3 bases are TGCGCCAGCAGCTTGGAGGGACAGCCTTTCTCTGGAAACACCATATATTTT.

The chain is built from TRBV6-6 and TRBJ2-1; tentative D call: TRBD1 (6 bases). The germline V and J ends were trimmed by 4 bases and 6 bases, with 16 bases remaining between them. From germline, CDR1 is MNHNY and CDR2 SVGAGI (reference sequence). The length of the CDR3 is 15 residues. Here the CDR3 reads CASSLTGLPSNEQFF. In DNA form, the CDR3 reads TGTGCCAGCAGTTTAACAGGGTTACCCAGCAATGAGCAGTTCTTC.